The 29 T cell receptor beta chains below come from one sample, sequenced in a study of neurological immune-mediated disorders. TCRdb redid the calling of the 5' RACE reads with MiXCR, one entry per CDR3 protein. The repertoire has more than 50,000 distinct CDR3 sequences, 3% to 5% of them found once; the top ten carry approximately 1.2%. Sequenced sample: PBMCs. Receptors were obtained from a man aged 25-40 years with multiple sclerosis.

This clonotype was recorded at least ten times. The chain recombines TRBV27 with TRBJ2-7; weak D call: TRBD2 (6 bases). CDR3 length: 14 amino acids. CDR1 is MNHEY and CDR2 is SMNVEV in the germline V gene (reference sequence). V was cut by 2 bases and J by 4 bases, with 12 bases left in between. CDR3 loop: CASSLGGSLYEQYF. CDR3 nucleotide sequence: TGTGCCAGCAGTTTAGGAGGGAGCCTATACGAGCAGTACTTC.

This clonotype showed up many times. The rearrangement uses TRBV20-1 and TRBJ2-1; 11 bases fit TRBD2. J was trimmed by 8 bases and V by 7 bases; bases with no gene match: 4. The germline gives CDR1 DFQATT, CDR2 SNEGSKA (reference sequence). The CDR3 totals 12 residues. This CDR3 is CSGLAGTDEQFF. In DNA, the CDR3 is TGCAGTGGACTAGCGGGGACCGATGAGCAGTTCTTC.

This clonotype was seen many times. This rearrangement joins TRBV20-1 to TRBJ2-5; 12 bases line up with TRBD1. J gave up 5 bases and V 5 bases, and 9 bases lay outside the gene matches. This CDR3 comprises 15 residues. Germline CDR1 and CDR2: DFQATT and SNEGSKA (reference sequence). The CDR3 coding sequence is TGCAGTGCTCCGCCGGGGACAGGGGGCTGGGAGACCCAGTACTTC. Its translation is CSAPPGTGGWETQYF.

Many counts were recorded for this clonotype. This rearrangement joins TRBV5-5 to TRBJ1-2; 7 nucleotides match TRBD1. The V and J ends lost 3 bases and 7 bases, in that order; junction bases with no gene match: 9. This CDR3 region has 14 residues. Germline CDR1 reads SGHKS; CDR2 reads YYEKEE (reference sequence). CDR3 sequence reads: CASSSRDRALGYTF. The DNA of the CDR3 is TGTGCCAGCAGCTCACGAGACAGGGCACTTGGCTACACCTTC.

This clonotype was recorded at least ten times. J is TRBJ1-2 and V is TRBV5-1; maybe TRBD1 (5 bases). The CDR3 sequence is 15 residues long. Trimming left V 2 bases short and J 2 bases short, with 13 bases between. Germline lookup yields CDR1 SGHRS and CDR2 YFSETQ. As DNA, the CDR3 is TGCGCCAGCAGCTTATTAGGGGACGTAAACTATGGCTACACCTTC. The encoded protein is CASSLLGDVNYGYTF.

Ten or more counts support this clonotype. CDR3 loop: CASSYLAGFTDTQYF. CDR3 nucleotide sequence: TGTGCCAGCAGCTACCTAGCGGGGTTCACAGATACGCAGTATTTT. This rearrangement joins TRBV7-2 to TRBJ2-3, with 9 nucleotides matching TRBD2. The germline CDR1 and CDR2 sequences are SGHTA and FQGNSA. The CDR3 has 15 residues. V shed 4 bases and J 2 bases; nucleotides not matched to a gene: 4.

The chain uses TRBV5-4 and TRBJ2-7, with TRBD1 matching over 7 bases. With V trimmed by 0 bases and J by 6 bases, 18 bases remained unmatched. CDR3 length: 18 residues. Germline values: CDR1 SGHNT, CDR2 YYREEE (reference sequence). The CDR3 loop is CASSLAPGQFYSAIEQYF. CDR3 DNA sequence: TGTGCCAGCAGCTTGGCCCCGGGACAGTTTTATTCGGCTATCGAGCAGTACTTC.

This clonotype was recorded many times. The chain has TRBV5-1 and TRBJ2-1, with a possible D match to TRBD1 (5 bases). V dropped 1 base and J dropped 7 bases, with 6 bases sitting between them. The CDR3 contains 12 residues. CDR1 and CDR2 (germline): SGHRS, YFSETQ. The CDR3 spells CASSLTGNEQFF. The CDR3 region has the DNA TGCGCCAGCAGCTTGACAGGTAATGAGCAGTTCTTC.

This clonotype showed up many times. The chain has TRBV5-1 and TRBJ2-2, with D possibly being TRBD1 (5 bases). The germline CDR1 and CDR2 sequences are SGHRS and YFSETQ. CDR3 length: 13 residues. Trimming took off 1 base at V and 6 bases at J, with 7 bases between the two ends. The CDR3 bases are TGCGCCAGCAGCTTGCAGGGTTCCGGGGAGCTGTTTTTT. It codes for CASSLQGSGELFF.

This clonotype was recorded at least ten times. The chain uses TRBV7-8 and TRBJ2-1, with 8 bases identical to TRBD1. The CDR3 consists of 16 residues. Germline V gene data show CDR1 as SGHVS and CDR2 as FQNEAQ. Trimming removed 1 base from V and 5 bases from J; junction bases left unmatched: 7. The CDR3 sequence: CASSLEQGGLDNEQFF. The CDR3 coding sequence is TGTGCCAGCAGCTTAGAACAGGGGGGTTTGGACAATGAGCAGTTCTTC.

At least ten counts were recorded for this clonotype. The gene calls are TRBV5-1 and TRBJ1-1, with unresolved D. The CDR3 contains 13 residues. Germline loops: CDR1 SGHRS, CDR2 YFSETQ. V lost 0 bases, J lost 1 base, and 4 bases lay in between. The DNA for the CDR3 is TGCGCCAGCAGCTTGGCTCAGAACACTGAAGCTTTCTTT. This encodes CASSLAQNTEAFF.

The chain is built from TRBV7-2 and TRBJ2-7; 8 bases map to TRBD2. Germline CDR1 reads SGHTA; CDR2 reads FQGNSA. CDR3 size: 15 residues. V shed 5 bases, J shed 4 bases, and the junction held 10 bases outside the gene matches. The CDR3 nucleotides read TGTGCCAGCAGCCCCCGGGAATTAGCGGGGTACGAGCAGTACTTC. This gives the protein CASSPRELAGYEQYF.

This clonotype has a count of ten or more. The V and J genes are TRBV5-5 and TRBJ1-2, with D possibly TRBD1 on 5 matching bases. V was trimmed by 0 bases and J by 0 bases, leaving 18 bases between them. From germline, CDR1 is SGHKS and CDR2 YYEKEE (reference sequence). The CDR3 spans 18 residues. This CDR3 reads CASSLVQGSRETNYGYTF. CDR3 in DNA: TGTGCCAGCAGCTTGGTTCAGGGAAGTCGAGAAACTAACTATGGCTACACCTTC. Combining the CDR3 with reference TRBV5-5 and TRBJ1-2 gives the whole variable domain DAGVTQSPTHLIKTRGQQVTLRCSPISGHKSVSWYQQVLGQGPQFIFQYYEKEERGRGNFPDRFSARQFPNYSSELNVNALLLGDSALYLCASSLVQGSRETNYGYTFGSGTRLTVV.

Ten or more counts support this clonotype. This sequence joins TRBV3-1 and TRBJ2-7, with a tentative D call TRBD2 (7 bases). CDR1 LGHDT and CDR2 YNNKEL come from the germline V gene (reference sequence). V lost 0 bases to trimming and J lost 1 base, with 13 bases between them. The CDR3 contains 16 residues. The CDR3 reads CASSQEGGAMSYEQYF. The CDR3 DNA follows: TGTGCCAGCAGCCAAGAAGGGGGGGCTATGTCCTACGAGCAGTACTTC.

This clonotype was detected many times. The chain combines TRBV18 with TRBJ1-5; 9 bases are shared with TRBD1. Unmatched junction bases numbered 13, after V lost 4 bases and J lost 9 bases. From germline, CDR1 is KGHSH and CDR2 LQKENI. This CDR3 is 16 amino acids long. CDR3 in amino acids: CASSQTGQGPFRPQHF. The CDR3 DNA sequence: TGTGCCAGCTCACAAACCGGACAGGGGCCTTTTCGGCCCCAGCATTTT.

This clonotype was counted at least ten times. This rearrangement joins TRBV7-7 to TRBJ2-5; D may be TRBD1 or TRBD2 (6 bases each). Germline V gene sequence: CDR1 SSHAT, CDR2 FNYEAQ (reference sequence). The CDR3 loop spans 14 amino acids. Trimming took 5 bases from V and 4 from J, leaving 14 bases between them. The CDR3 DNA follows: TGTGCCAGCAGCCCTCCCGGGGGCTCAGAGACCCAGTACTTC. It is translated as CASSPPGGSETQYF.

This clonotype was recorded many times. The V gene is TRBV18, the J gene TRBJ1-3; TRBD1 agrees at 7 bases. CDR3 size: 16 residues. Germline CDR1 reads KGHSH; CDR2 reads LQKENI. The trim removed 5 bases at V and 0 bases at J, leaving 7 bases unmatched. The CDR3 nucleotides are TGTGCCAGCTCAAGGGGGCTAAGGAGCTCTGGAAACACCATATATTTT. Translated: CASSRGLRSSGNTIYF. Looking up the rest from reference TRBV18 and TRBJ1-3 gives the full variable domain: NAGVMQNPRHLVRRRGQEARLRCSPMKGHSHVYWYRQLPEEGLKFMVYLQKENIIDESGMPKERFSAEFPKEGPSILRIQQVVRGDSAAYFCASSRGLRSSGNTIYFGEGSWLTVV.

The sample holds many counts of this clonotype. The chain has TRBV6-6 and TRBJ1-2, with D maybe TRBD1 (5 bases). Trimming shortened V by 2 bases and J by 2 bases, and 6 bases separated the two germline ends. Germline V CDR1 and CDR2: MNHNY, SVGAGI (reference sequence). CDR3 length: 13 residues. CDR3 sequence: CASSYPGNYGYTF. In DNA, the CDR3 is TGTGCCAGCAGTTACCCAGGGAACTATGGCTACACCTTC.

This clonotype was seen repeatedly, ten times or more. The CDR3 region has the DNA TGCGCCAGCAGCTTGGTGGGAGGCAGCTCAGAGCAGTTCTTC. This codes for CASSLVGGSSEQFF. The V gene is TRBV5-1, the J gene TRBJ2-1, with D possibly TRBD2 on 6 matching bases. V gave up 0 bases and J gave up 10 bases, with 14 bases separating them. Germline CDR1 is SGHRS and CDR2 is YFSETQ. CDR3 length: 14 residues.

By its share, this clonotype is medium-sized. The V and J genes are TRBV20-1 and TRBJ2-2, with 7 bases that match TRBD1. Germline lookup yields CDR1 DFQATT and CDR2 SNEGSKA (reference sequence). J was trimmed by 0 bases and V by 7 bases; bases with no gene match: 5. CDR3 length: 14 residues. CDR3 sequence (DNA): TGCAGTGTTCCGGACAGGTCGAACACCGGGGAGCTGTTTTTT. It specifies CSVPDRSNTGELFF.

A note on this clonotype: A much larger clone lies one base from this, so it may be a read error. The chain links TRBV20-1 to TRBJ1-1; no definite D call. Germline V CDR1 and CDR2: DFQATT, SNEGSKA (reference sequence). The CDR3 runs to 13 residues. CDR3 nucleotides: TGCAGTGCTAGATTCCTTCCGGGTCCTGAAGCTTCCTTT. Protein: CSARFLPGPEASF.

This clonotype was seen repeatedly, ten times or more. This chain joins TRBV4-1 and TRBJ1-3, with D hard to call. From germline, CDR1 is MGHRA and CDR2 YSYEKL. Trimming pared 0 bases from V and 0 bases from J, leaving 9 bases between. The CDR3 has 16 amino acids. CDR3 coding DNA: TGCGCCAGCAGCCAAGATTACAGAATCTCTGGAAACACCATATATTTT. Protein sequence: CASSQDYRISGNTIYF.

In its sample, this clonotype was seen many times. The chain combines TRBV5-1 with TRBJ2-3; TRBD1 aligns across 8 bases. The V gene end was trimmed by 4 bases and the J gene end by 6 bases; junction bases not matched to a gene: 13. The CDR3 length is 16 residues. Germline V lookup: CDR1 SGHRS, CDR2 YFSETQ. The CDR3 DNA is TGCGCCAGCAGCGAAATGACAGGGGTTGGGGAGGATACGCAGTATTTT. Its translation: CASSEMTGVGEDTQYF. Variable domain in full (rest from reference TRBV5-1 and TRBJ2-3): KAGVTQTPRYLIKTRGQQVTLSCSPISGHRSVSWYQQTPGQGLQFLFEYFSETQRNKGNFPGRFSGRQFSNSRSEMNVSTLELGDSALYLCASSEMTGVGEDTQYFGPGTRLTVL.

This clonotype has a count of ten or more. The chain has TRBV5-5 and TRBJ2-7; 7 nucleotides align to TRBD1. Germline CDR1 SGHKS, CDR2 YYEKEE (reference sequence). The CDR3 sequence is 16 residues long. J gave up 2 bases and V 0 bases, and 8 bases lay outside the gene matches. The CDR3 reads CASSLGLGQITYEQYF. Written as DNA, the CDR3 is TGTGCCAGCAGCTTGGGTCTGGGACAGATCACCTACGAGCAGTACTTC.

This clonotype was found many times. V and J are TRBV20-1 and TRBJ2-7, with 8 positions matching TRBD2. V trimming: 4 bases; J trimming: 1 base; junction bases outside the gene matches: 6. CDR1 and CDR2 from the germline V gene are DFQATT and SNEGSKA (reference sequence). This CDR3 spans 14 amino acids. The CDR3 bases are TGCAGTGCTACCGGGACTAGGAGTTCCTACGAGCAGTACTTC. Its protein product is CSATGTRSSYEQYF.

This clonotype appeared many times. The chain couples TRBV12-5 to TRBJ2-7; tentative D call: TRBD2 (5 bases). CDR1 is LGHNT, CDR2 FRNRAP, per germline. Trimming shortened V by 10 bases and J by 6 bases, and 13 bases separated the two germline ends. This CDR3 has 11 amino acids. CDR3 amino acids: CATLGVTEQYF. CDR3 sequence (DNA): TGTGCTACACTCGGGGTCACCGAGCAGTACTTC.

This clonotype was counted only a few times. The chain employs TRBV20-1 and TRBJ1-1; no reliable D call. The CDR3 has 17 residues. The V and J ends lost 1 base and 0 bases respectively, with 18 bases between them. The germline CDR1 and CDR2 sequences are DFQATT and SNEGSKA (reference sequence). The CDR3, as DNA: TGCAGTGCTAGAGCTTGGCAGAGACTTAATATGAACACTGAAGCTTTCTTT. It codes for CSARAWQRLNMNTEAFF.

This clonotype has ten or more counts. V gene TRBV6-5 combines with J gene TRBJ1-1; TRBD1 agrees at 10 bases. The ends lost 1 base at V and 5 bases at J; junction bases unmatched: 7. Germline CDR1 reads MNHEY; CDR2 reads SVGAGI. This CDR3 comprises 16 residues. CDR3 nucleotides: TGTGCCAGCAGTTACTTCGGGACAGGGGTTGGAACTGAAGCTTTCTTT. It encodes CASSYFGTGVGTEAFF.

This clonotype appeared many times. The chain uses TRBV5-1 and TRBJ2-6; perhaps TRBD1 as D (6 bases). Trimming took off 6 bases at V and 4 bases at J, with 8 bases between the two ends. This CDR3 comprises 13 residues. CDR1 and CDR2 from the germline V gene are SGHRS and YFSETQ. Here the CDR3 DNA reads TGCGCCAGCAAGGGGGACGGGGCCAACGTCCTGACTTTC. It is translated as CASKGDGANVLTF.